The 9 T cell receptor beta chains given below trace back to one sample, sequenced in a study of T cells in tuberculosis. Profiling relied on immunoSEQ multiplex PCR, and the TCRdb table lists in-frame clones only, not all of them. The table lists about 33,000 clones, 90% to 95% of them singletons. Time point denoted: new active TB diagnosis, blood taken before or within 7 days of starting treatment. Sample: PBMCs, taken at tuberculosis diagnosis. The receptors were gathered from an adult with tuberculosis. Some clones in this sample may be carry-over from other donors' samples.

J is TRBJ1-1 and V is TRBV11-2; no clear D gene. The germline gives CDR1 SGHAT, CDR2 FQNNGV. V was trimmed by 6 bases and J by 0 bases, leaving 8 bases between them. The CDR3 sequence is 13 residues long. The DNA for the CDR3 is TGTGCCAGCAGGATCACAGTGAACACTGAAGCTTTCTTT. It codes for CASRITVNTEAFF.

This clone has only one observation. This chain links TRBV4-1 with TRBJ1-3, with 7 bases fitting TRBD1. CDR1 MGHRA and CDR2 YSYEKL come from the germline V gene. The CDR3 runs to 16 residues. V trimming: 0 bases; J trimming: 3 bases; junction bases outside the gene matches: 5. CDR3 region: CASSQEQGLHGNTIYF. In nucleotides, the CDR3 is TGCGCCAGCAGCCAAGAACAGGGGCTGCATGGAAACACCATATATTTT.

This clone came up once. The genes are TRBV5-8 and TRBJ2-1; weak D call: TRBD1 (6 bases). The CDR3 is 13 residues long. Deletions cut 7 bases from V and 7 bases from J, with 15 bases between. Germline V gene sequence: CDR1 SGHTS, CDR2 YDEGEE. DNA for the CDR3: TGTGCCAGCCACAGGGAATTCACTAATGAGCAGTTCTTC. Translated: CASHREFTNEQFF.

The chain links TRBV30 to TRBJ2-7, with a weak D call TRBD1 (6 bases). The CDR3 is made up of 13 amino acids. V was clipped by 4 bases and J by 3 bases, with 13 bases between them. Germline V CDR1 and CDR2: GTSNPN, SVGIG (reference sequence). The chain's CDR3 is CAWNDRFYYEQYF. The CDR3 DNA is TGTGCCTGGAACGACAGGTTCTACTACGAGCAGTACTTC.

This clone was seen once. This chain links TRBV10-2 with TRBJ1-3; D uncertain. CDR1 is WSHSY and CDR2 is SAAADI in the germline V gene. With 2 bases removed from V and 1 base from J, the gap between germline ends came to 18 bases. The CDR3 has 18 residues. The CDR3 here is CASSEPRKREDSGNTIYF. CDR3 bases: TGCGCCAGCAGTGAGCCTCGGAAGAGGGAGGATTCTGGAAACACCATATATTTT.

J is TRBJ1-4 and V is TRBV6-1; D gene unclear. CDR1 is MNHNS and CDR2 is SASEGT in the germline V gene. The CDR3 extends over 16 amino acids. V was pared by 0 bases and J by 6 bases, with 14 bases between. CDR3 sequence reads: CASSEALGYSDEKLFF. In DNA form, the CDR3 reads TGTGCCAGCAGTGAAGCGCTTGGTTATTCGGATGAAAAACTGTTTTTT.

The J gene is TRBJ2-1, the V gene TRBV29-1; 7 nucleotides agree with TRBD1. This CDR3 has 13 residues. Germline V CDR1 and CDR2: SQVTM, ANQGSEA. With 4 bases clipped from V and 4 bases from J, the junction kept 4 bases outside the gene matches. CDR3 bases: TGCAGCGTTGTCAGGGGGAATTACAATGAGCAGTTCTTC. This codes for CSVVRGNYNEQFF.

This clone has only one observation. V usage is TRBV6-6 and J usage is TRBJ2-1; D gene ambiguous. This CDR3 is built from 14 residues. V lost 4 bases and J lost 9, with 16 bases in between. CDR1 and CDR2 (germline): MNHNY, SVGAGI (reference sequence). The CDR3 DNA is TGTGCCAGCAGTTCCCACCTTCAAGTCGGTGAGCAGTTCTTC. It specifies CASSSHLQVGEQFF.

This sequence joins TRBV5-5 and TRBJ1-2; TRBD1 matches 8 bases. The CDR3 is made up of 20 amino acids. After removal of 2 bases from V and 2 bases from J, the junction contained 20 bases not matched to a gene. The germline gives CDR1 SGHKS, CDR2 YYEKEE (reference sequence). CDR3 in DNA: TGTGCCAGCAGCTTTTCAGAACGGGGAACTACGGACAGGGCGAACTATGGCTACACCTTC. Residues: CASSFSERGTTDRANYGYTF.